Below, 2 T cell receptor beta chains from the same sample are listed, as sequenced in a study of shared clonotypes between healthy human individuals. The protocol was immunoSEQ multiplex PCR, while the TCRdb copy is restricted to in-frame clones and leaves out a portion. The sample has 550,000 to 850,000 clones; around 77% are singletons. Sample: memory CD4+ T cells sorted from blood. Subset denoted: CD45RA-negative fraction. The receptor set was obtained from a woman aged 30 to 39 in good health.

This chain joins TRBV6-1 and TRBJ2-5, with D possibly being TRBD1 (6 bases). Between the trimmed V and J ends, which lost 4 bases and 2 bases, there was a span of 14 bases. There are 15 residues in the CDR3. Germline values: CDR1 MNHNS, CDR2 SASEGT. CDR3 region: CASSGPRTVQETQYF. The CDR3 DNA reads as TGTGCCAGCAGTGGGCCCCGGACAGTTCAAGAGACCCAGTACTTC.

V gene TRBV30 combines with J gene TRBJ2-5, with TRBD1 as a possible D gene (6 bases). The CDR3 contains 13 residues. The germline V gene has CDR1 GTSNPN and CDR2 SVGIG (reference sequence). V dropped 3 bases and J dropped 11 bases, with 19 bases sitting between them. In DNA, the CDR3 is TGTGCCTGGAGGTCGCATCCGGGACAAGGGCAGTACTTC. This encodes CAWRSHPGQGQYF.